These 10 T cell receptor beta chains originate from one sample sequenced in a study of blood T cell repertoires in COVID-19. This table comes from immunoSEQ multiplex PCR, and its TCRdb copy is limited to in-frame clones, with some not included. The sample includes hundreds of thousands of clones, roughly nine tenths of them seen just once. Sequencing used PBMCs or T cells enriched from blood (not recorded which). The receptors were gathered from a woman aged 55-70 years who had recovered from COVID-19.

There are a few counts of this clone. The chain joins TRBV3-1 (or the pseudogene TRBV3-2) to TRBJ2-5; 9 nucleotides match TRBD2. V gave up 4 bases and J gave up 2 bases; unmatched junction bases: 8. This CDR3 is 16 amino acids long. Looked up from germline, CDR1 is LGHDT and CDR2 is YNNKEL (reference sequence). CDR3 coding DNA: TGTGCCAGCAGCCCCGAAGCGGGGGGCCTTCAAGAGACCCAGTACTTC. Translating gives CASSPEAGGLQETQYF.

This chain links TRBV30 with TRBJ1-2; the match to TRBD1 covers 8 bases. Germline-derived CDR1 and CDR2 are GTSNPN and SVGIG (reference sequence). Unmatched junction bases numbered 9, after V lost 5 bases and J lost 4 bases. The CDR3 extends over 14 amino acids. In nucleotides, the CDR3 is TGTGCCTGGGACCGGGACAGGCCTTCCTATGGCTACACCTTC. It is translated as CAWDRDRPSYGYTF. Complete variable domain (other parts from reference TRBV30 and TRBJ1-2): SQTIHQWPATLVQPVGSPLSLECTVEGTSNPNLYWYRQAAGRGLQLLFYSVGIGQISSEVPQNLSASRPQDRQFILSSKKLLLSDSGFYLCAWDRDRPSYGYTFGSGTRLTVV.

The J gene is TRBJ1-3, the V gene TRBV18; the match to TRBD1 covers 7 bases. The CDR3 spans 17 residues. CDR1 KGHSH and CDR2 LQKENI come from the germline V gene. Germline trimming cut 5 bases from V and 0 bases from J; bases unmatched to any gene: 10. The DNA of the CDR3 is TGTGCCAGCTCATTCTCGGGACAGCAGAGCTCTGGAAACACCATATATTTT. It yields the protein CASSFSGQQSSGNTIYF.

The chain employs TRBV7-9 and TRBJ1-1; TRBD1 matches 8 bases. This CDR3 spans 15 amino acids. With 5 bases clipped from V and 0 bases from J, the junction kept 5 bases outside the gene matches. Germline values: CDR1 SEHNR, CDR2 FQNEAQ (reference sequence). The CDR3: CASSQGALLNTEAFF. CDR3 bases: TGTGCCAGCAGCCAGGGGGCCCTACTGAACACTGAAGCTTTCTTT.

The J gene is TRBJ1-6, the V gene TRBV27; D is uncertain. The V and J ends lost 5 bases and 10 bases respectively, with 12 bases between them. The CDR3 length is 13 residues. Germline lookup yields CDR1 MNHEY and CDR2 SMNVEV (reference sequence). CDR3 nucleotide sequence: TGTGCCAGCAGTCTAACCCGTGAATCACCCCTCCACTTT. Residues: CASSLTRESPLHF.

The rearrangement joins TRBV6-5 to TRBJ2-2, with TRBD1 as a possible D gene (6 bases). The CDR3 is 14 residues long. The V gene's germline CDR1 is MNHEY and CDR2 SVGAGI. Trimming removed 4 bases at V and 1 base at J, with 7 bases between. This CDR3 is CASSWGQNTGELFF. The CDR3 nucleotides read TGTGCCAGCAGTTGGGGACAGAACACCGGGGAGCTGTTTTTT.

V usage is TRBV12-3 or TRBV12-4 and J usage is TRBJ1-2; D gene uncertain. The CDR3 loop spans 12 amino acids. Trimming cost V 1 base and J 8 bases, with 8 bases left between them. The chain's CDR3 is CASSLEGGGYTF. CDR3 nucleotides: TGTGCCAGCAGTTTAGAAGGAGGAGGCTACACCTTC.

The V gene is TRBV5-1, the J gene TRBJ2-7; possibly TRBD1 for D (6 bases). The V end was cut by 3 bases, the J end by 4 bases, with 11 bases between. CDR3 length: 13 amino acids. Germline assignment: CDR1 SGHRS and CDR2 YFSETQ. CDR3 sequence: CASSYDRRYEQYF. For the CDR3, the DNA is TGCGCCAGCAGCTACGACAGGCGTTACGAGCAGTACTTC.

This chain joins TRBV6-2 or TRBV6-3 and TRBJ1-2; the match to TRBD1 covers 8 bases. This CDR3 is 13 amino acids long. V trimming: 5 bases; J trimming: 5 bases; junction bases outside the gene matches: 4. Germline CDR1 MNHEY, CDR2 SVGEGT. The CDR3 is CASSQRTGYGYTF. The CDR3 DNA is TGTGCCAGCAGTCAAAGGACAGGGTATGGCTACACCTTC.

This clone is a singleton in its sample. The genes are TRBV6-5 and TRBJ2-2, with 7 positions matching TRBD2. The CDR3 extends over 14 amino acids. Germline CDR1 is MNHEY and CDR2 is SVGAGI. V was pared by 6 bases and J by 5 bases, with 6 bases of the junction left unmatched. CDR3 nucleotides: TGTGCCAGCAGGGTGGAGGGAGGGACCGGGGAGCTGTTTTTT. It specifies CASRVEGGTGELFF.